This T cell receptor beta chain was observed in a study of OX40 agonist ivuxolimab in advanced cancers. Regarding the study as a whole: With doses of 0.1-3.0 mg/kg, partial responders showed among the lowest clonal expansion.

The CDR3 is 14 amino acids. Germline assignment: CDR1 SGDLS and CDR2 YYNGEE. Trimming left V 0 bases short and J 3 bases short, with 7 bases between. The repertoire was sequenced with immunoSEQ multiplex PCR; TCRdb's copy has only in-frame clones and lacks some. The data show more than 1,500 clones, about 70% seen once. Note on this clone: Its antigen is unknown. Other nucleotide sequences in the sample specify the same CDR3.

The TCR originated in an adult with an advanced solid tumor such as melanoma, head and neck, liver or kidney cancer. The chain is built from TRBV9 and TRBJ1-5; TRBD1 is a possible D gene (6 bases). The source was CD4+ or CD8+ T cells sorted from blood, collected in a trial of the OX40 agonist ivuxolimab. This CDR3 reads CASSVGGPNQPQHF. The CDR3 coding sequence is TGTGCCAGCAGCGTAGGGGGGCCCAATCAGCCCCAGCATTTT.